This T cell receptor beta chain was recovered during a study of T cell responses to AZD1222 COVID-19 vaccine. Study information: Combined were second doses at about 4 or about 12 weeks. Whole-study findings and limits: Possibly, clonal diversity was underestimated; donors were largely white British and included more females. Once two AZD1222 doses were given, Spike-specific TCR breadth and depth went up. Baseline serostatus was positive in only a handful of AZD1222 recipients.

Libraries were prepared by immunoSEQ multiplex PCR; TCRdb keeps only in-frame clonotypes and omits some of them. The profile shows 100,000 to 150,000 clones, around 90% of them singletons. Turning to this clone: Its antigen is still unknown.

CDR1 and CDR2 (germline): SQVTM, ANQGSEA. V lost 3 bases, J lost 5 bases, and 19 bases lay in between. This CDR3 region has 15 residues. The gene calls are TRBV29-1 and TRBJ1-1, with a tentative D call TRBD1 (6 bases). This clonotype was obtained from an adult in good health. The specimen was peripheral blood, collected on day 0 of AZD1222 vaccination. CDR3 loop: CSVEARGPAGTEAFF. Written as DNA, the CDR3 is TGCAGCGTTGAGGCCAGGGGCCCGGCGGGGACTGAAGCTTTCTTT.